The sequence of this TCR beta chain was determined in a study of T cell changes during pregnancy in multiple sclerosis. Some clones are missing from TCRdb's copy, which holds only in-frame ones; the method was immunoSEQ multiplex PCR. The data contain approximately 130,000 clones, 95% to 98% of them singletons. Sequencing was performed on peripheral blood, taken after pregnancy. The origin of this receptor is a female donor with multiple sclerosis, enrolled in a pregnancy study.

The CDR3: CASSSRIGQGNLNQPQHF. The CDR3 region has the DNA TGTGCCAGCAGTTCCCGGATCGGACAGGGAAACCTCAATCAGCCCCAGCATTTT. The chain employs TRBV27 and TRBJ1-5; 8 nucleotides agree with TRBD1. Germline loops: CDR1 MNHEY, CDR2 SMNVEV (reference sequence). V shed 4 bases, J shed 3 bases, and the junction held 14 bases outside the gene matches. The CDR3 consists of 18 residues.